This T cell receptor (beta chain) was identified in a study of blood T cell repertoires in COVID-19. The wider study: Specimens from acute and convalescent COVID-19 originated in the United States, Italy and Spain. Sources were T cells, B-cell-depleted T cells, or PBMCs; the material itself was cDNA or gDNA.

Profiling relied on immunoSEQ multiplex PCR, and the TCRdb table lists in-frame clones only, not all of them. The sample consists of under 80,000 clones, over 75% of them appearing once. After removal of 3 bases from V and 0 bases from J, the junction contained 5 bases not matched to a gene. This CDR3 comprises 18 residues. The V gene's germline CDR1 is SGDLS and CDR2 YYNGEE. The TCR originated in a middle-aged man with acute or convalescent COVID-19. The chain couples TRBV9 to TRBJ2-5, with 16 bases lining up with TRBD2. The specimen sequenced was peripheral blood. As DNA, the CDR3 is TGTGCCAGCAGCGATGGGACTAGCGGGGGGGATAACCAAGAGACCCAGTACTTC. It translates to CASSDGTSGGDNQETQYF.